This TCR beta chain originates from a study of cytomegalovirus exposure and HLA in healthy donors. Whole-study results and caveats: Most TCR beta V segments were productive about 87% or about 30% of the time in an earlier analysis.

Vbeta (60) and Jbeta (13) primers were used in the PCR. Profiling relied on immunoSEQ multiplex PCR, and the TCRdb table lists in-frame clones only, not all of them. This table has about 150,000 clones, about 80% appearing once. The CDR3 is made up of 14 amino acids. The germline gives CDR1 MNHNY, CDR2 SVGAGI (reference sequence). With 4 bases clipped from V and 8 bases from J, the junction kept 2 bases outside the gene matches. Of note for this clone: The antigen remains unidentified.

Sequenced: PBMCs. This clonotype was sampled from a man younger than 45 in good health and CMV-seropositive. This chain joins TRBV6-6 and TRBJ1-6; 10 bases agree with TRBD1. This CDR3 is CASSFGTGDSPLHF. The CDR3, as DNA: TGTGCCAGCAGTTTTGGGACAGGGGATTCACCCCTCCACTTT.